This TCR beta chain was documented in a study of a mutant IDH1 vaccine in newly diagnosed glioma. Study overall: Of treated patients, about 60% were men and approximately 40% women, averaging around 40 years. Patients had received radiotherapy, temozolomide, or both previously, most receiving both.

The protocol was immunoSEQ multiplex PCR, while the TCRdb copy is restricted to in-frame clones and leaves out a portion. The data contain about 58,000 clones, around four fifths of them singletons. Noted time point: week 5, during vaccination. With topical imiquimod, each dose of the vaccine consisted of 300 ug of mutant IDH1 20-mer peptide. With 0 bases clipped from V and 4 bases from J, the junction kept 5 bases outside the gene matches. The CDR3 consists of 17 residues. Germline CDR1 reads LGHNA; CDR2 reads YSLEER. Findings and limits, study-wide: Induction of immune responses by the vaccine occurred in roughly 93% of patients. Changes in the top peripheral T cell clonotypes seemingly had no bearing on pseudoprogression.

On this clone itself: The antigen is not known.

This clonotype originated in a woman aged 45 to 65 with glioma. The chain joins TRBV4-3 to TRBJ2-3, with TRBD2 matching over 12 bases. This sample comprised PBMCs, obtained from a glioma patient whose treatment included an IDH1 peptide vaccine. The CDR3 DNA is TGCGCCAGCAGCCAAGATAGGTCTAGCGGGGGGGCAGATACGCAGTATTTT. Translating it yields CASSQDRSSGGADTQYF.